These 14 T cell receptor beta chains came from one sample sequenced in a study of T cells after posttransplantation cyclophosphamide. Repertoires were generated with immunoSEQ multiplex PCR, while TCRdb's copy carries only in-frame clones and drops some. The sample has 38,000 or so clones, none seen only once. Sequenced material: PBMCs. The source is a man aged 45-65 years in good health, CMV-negative, and a related stem cell transplant donor.

This clone appeared many times. The chain couples TRBV5-1 to TRBJ1-1; D possibly corresponds to TRBD1 (5 bases). CDR3 length: 15 amino acids. CDR1 SGHRS and CDR2 YFSETQ come from the germline V gene. The V gene lost 0 bases and the J gene lost 10 bases, with 19 bases spanning the gap. DNA for the CDR3: TGCGCCAGCAGCTTGGGGGGCCCGGACAAAGTTGGAGCTTTCTTT. As protein: CASSLGGPDKVGAFF. The full variable domain, rest sourced from reference TRBV5-1 and TRBJ1-1, is KAGVTQTPRYLIKTRGQQVTLSCSPISGHRSVSWYQQTPGQGLQFLFEYFSETQRNKGNFPGRFSGRQFSNSRSEMNVSTLELGDSALYLCASSLGGPDKVGAFFGQGTRLTVV.

There are many counts of this clone. The chain combines TRBV7-2 with TRBJ1-1; D gene unclear. Germline CDR1 reads SGHTA; CDR2 reads FQGNSA. This CDR3 spans 15 amino acids. Trimming took 2 bases from V and 0 from J, leaving 10 bases between them. This chain's CDR3 is CASSLIASMNTEAFF. The CDR3, as DNA: TGTGCCAGCAGCTTAATAGCCAGCATGAACACTGAAGCTTTCTTT.

This clone came up many times. The rearrangement links TRBV6-6 to TRBJ2-7, with D maybe TRBD1 (6 bases). The germline V gene has CDR1 MNHNY and CDR2 SVGAGI (reference sequence). The CDR3 consists of 15 residues. The V gene lost 2 bases and the J gene lost 4 bases, with 15 bases spanning the gap. CDR3 nucleotides: TGTGCCAGCAGTTACGTGCCCTCAAGGGGGTACGAGCAGTACTTC. It is translated as CASSYVPSRGYEQYF.

In its sample, this clone was seen many times. This chain joins TRBV4-1 and TRBJ2-1, with D uncertain. Trimming cost V 4 bases and J 0 bases, with 10 bases left between them. CDR1 and CDR2 from the germline V gene are MGHRA and YSYEKL. This CDR3 is built from 15 residues. The CDR3 DNA reads as TGCGCCAGCAGCCTTCAGGTGGGCTCCTACAATGAGCAGTTCTTC. This encodes CASSLQVGSYNEQFF.

This clone was seen ten or more times. The genes are TRBV4-3 and TRBJ1-5; weak D call: TRBD1 (6 bases). Germline assignment: CDR1 LGHNA and CDR2 YSLEER. CDR3 size: 15 residues. The ends were cut back, 1 base at V and 2 bases at J, with 9 bases in the middle. CDR3 in amino acids: CASSQGWTGNQPQHF. CDR3 DNA sequence: TGCGCCAGCAGCCAAGGGTGGACAGGCAATCAGCCCCAGCATTTT.

The table lists this clone with many counts. The genes are TRBV6-1 and TRBJ2-3; TRBD2 matches at 11 bases. Germline CDR1 reads MNHNS; CDR2 reads SASEGT. The CDR3 is made up of 16 amino acids. V lost 0 bases to trimming and J lost 3 bases; unmatched junction nucleotides: 2. The CDR3 DNA sequence: TGTGCCAGCAGTGAAGCGCTAGCGGGAGGAACAGATACGCAGTATTTT. It yields the protein CASSEALAGGTDTQYF.

The rearrangement links TRBV10-1 to TRBJ2-1, with 7 bases identical to TRBD2. CDR1 and CDR2 from the germline V gene are WNHNN and SYGVQD (reference sequence). This CDR3 region has 14 residues. The trim removed 6 bases at V and 7 bases at J, leaving 9 bases unmatched. CDR3 region: CASSEAGPTNEQFF. CDR3 nucleotide sequence: TGCGCCAGCAGCGAAGCGGGGCCGACGAATGAGCAGTTCTTC.

This clone showed up many times. Written as DNA, the CDR3 is TGCGCCAGCAGCCAAATAGCGGGGAATGAGCAGTTCTTC. Protein product: CASSQIAGNEQFF. The V and J genes are TRBV4-3 and TRBJ2-1; 8 nucleotides match TRBD2. This CDR3 contains 13 residues. V lost 2 bases, J lost 7 bases, and 1 base stayed unmatched. Germline loops: CDR1 LGHNA, CDR2 YSLEER.

This clone was detected ten times or more. V and J are TRBV4-1 and TRBJ2-1; D might be TRBD1 (5 bases). CDR1 is MGHRA, CDR2 YSYEKL, per germline. The CDR3 contains 16 residues. V was clipped by 4 bases and J by 3 bases, with 16 bases between them. The chain's CDR3 is CASSPSARGIYNEQFF. In nucleotides, the CDR3 is TGCGCCAGCAGCCCGTCCGCTAGGGGCATCTACAATGAGCAGTTCTTC.

Sample share makes this clone medium-sized (0.01 to 0.1%). This rearrangement joins TRBV19 to TRBJ2-7, with TRBD2 as a possible D gene (5 bases). The CDR3 sequence is 13 residues long. Trimming cost V 4 bases and J 5 bases, with 12 bases left between them. In germline, CDR1 is LNHDA, CDR2 SQIVND (reference sequence). CDR3 loop: CASSTGGLDEQYF. The CDR3 DNA reads as TGTGCCAGTAGTACCGGAGGTCTGGACGAGCAGTACTTC.

The table lists this clone with a few counts. V usage is TRBV25-1 and J usage is TRBJ1-1; no definite D call. The V gene's germline CDR1 is MGHDK and CDR2 SYGVNS. This CDR3 region has 13 residues. The V and J ends lost 3 bases and 10 bases respectively, with 15 bases between them. CDR3 in amino acids: CASSDSGLAGAFF. In DNA, the CDR3 is TGTGCCAGCAGTGATAGTGGATTAGCTGGAGCTTTCTTT.

This chain uses TRBV7-3 with TRBJ2-2; D is uncertain. The germline CDR1 and CDR2 sequences are SGHTA and FQGTGA. The CDR3 sequence is 11 residues long. The V end lost 3 bases, the J end lost 6 bases, and 2 bases lay between the germline ends. The CDR3 here is CASSFAGELFF. The CDR3 nucleotides read TGTGCCAGCAGCTTCGCCGGGGAGCTGTTTTTT.

This clone has at least ten counts. The V and J genes are TRBV9 and TRBJ1-4, with D possibly being TRBD1 (5 bases). The CDR3 length is 15 residues. V lost 4 bases and J lost 3, with 13 bases in between. The germline gives CDR1 SGDLS, CDR2 YYNGEE. CDR3 residues: CASSQGTGSNEKLFF. The CDR3, as DNA: TGTGCCAGCAGCCAAGGAACAGGCTCTAATGAAAAACTGTTTTTT. Together with reference TRBV9 and TRBJ1-4, the CDR3 gives the full variable domain: DSGVTQTPKHLITATGQRVTLRCSPRSGDLSVYWYQQSLDQGLQFLIQYYNGEERAKGNILERFSAQQFPDLHSELNLSSLELGDSALYFCASSQGTGSNEKLFFGSGTQLSVL.

This clone was counted ten times or more. The chain is built from TRBV19 and TRBJ2-2, with 9 bases lining up with TRBD1. CDR3 length equals 14 residues. Per the germline V gene, CDR1 is LNHDA and CDR2 is SQIVND (reference sequence). The J segment lost 6 bases and the V segment lost 9 bases, leaving 8 bases of the junction unmatched. The CDR3 nucleotides read TGTGCCAGCGTAACACAGGGGGCGGCCGGGGAGCTGTTTTTT. This gives the protein CASVTQGAAGELFF.